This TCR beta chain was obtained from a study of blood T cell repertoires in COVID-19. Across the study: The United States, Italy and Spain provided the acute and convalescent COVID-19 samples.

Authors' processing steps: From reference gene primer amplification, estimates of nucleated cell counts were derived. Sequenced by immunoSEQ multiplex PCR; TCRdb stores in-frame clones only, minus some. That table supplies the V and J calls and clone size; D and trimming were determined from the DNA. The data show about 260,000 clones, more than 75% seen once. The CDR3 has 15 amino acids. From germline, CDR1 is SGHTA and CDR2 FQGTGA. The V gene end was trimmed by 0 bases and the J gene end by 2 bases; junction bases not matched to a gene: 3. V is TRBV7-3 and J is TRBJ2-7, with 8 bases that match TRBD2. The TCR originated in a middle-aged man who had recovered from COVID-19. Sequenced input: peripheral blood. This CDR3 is CASSLTGGLAYEQYF. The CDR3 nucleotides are TGTGCCAGCAGCTTAACAGGGGGACTAGCCTACGAGCAGTACTTC.